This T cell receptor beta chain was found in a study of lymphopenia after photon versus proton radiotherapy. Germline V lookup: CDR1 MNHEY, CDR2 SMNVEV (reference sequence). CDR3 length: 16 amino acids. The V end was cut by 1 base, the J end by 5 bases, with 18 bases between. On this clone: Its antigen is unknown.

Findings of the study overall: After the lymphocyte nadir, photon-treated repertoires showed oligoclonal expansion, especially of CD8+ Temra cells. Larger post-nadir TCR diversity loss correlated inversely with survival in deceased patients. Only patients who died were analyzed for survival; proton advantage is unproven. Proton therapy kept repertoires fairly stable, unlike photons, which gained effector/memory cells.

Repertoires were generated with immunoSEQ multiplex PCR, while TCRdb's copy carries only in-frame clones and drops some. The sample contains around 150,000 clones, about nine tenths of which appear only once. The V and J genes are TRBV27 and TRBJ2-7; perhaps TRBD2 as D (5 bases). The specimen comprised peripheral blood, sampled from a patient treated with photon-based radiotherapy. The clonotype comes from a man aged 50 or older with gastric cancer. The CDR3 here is CASSLFGSGPINEQYF. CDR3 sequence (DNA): TGTGCCAGCAGTTTATTCGGAAGCGGTCCAATCAACGAGCAGTACTTC.